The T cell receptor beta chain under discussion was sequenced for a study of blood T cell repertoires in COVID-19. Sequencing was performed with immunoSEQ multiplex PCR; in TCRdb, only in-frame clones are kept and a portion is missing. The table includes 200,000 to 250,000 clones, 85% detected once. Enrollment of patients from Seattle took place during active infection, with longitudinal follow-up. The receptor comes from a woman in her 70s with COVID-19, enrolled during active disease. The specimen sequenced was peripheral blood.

CDR3 nucleotides: TGTGCCAGCAGTTTAAGTCGGAGGGGGGGGTATGAAGCTTTCTTT. Translating it yields CASSLSRRGGYEAFF. The chain is built from TRBV27 and TRBJ1-1; tentatively, D is TRBD1 (6 bases). This CDR3 region has 15 residues. Germline V CDR1 and CDR2: MNHEY, SMNVEV (reference sequence). V lost 2 bases and J lost 7, with 17 bases in between.